What follows are 16 T cell receptor beta chains derived from one specimen sequenced in a study of blood T cell repertoires in COVID-19. The table came from immunoSEQ multiplex PCR; TCRdb's copy has only in-frame clones and leaves some out. The data contain 150,000 to 200,000 clones, about nine tenths of them singletons. The sample was peripheral blood. The receptor source for this set is a man aged 25-45 years with COVID-19, enrolled during active disease.

This sequence joins TRBV5-4 and TRBJ2-5, with 10 bases fitting TRBD2. CDR1 SGHNT and CDR2 YYREEE come from the germline V gene (reference sequence). This CDR3 has 14 amino acids. V dropped 7 bases and J dropped 4; count of bases not matched to a gene: 7. CDR3 bases: TGTGCCAGCCGTCAGGCTAGCGGGGGAGAGACCCAGTACTTC. Protein product: CASRQASGGETQYF.

This clone was found once. The chain has TRBV5-1 and TRBJ1-2, with 8 bases aligning to TRBD1. The germline V gene has CDR1 SGHRS and CDR2 YFSETQ. The CDR3 contains 15 residues. Losses at the gene ends were 0 bases for V and 7 bases for J; bases not matched to a gene: 8. The CDR3 spells CASSLASDRGGGYTF. The CDR3, as DNA: TGCGCCAGCAGCTTGGCCTCCGACAGGGGTGGTGGCTACACCTTC. The entire variable domain, with the rest obtained from reference TRBV5-1 and TRBJ1-2, is as follows: KAGVTQTPRYLIKTRGQQVTLSCSPISGHRSVSWYQQTPGQGLQFLFEYFSETQRNKGNFPGRFSGRQFSNSRSEMNVSTLELGDSALYLCASSLASDRGGGYTFGSGTRLTVV.

The chain uses TRBV28 and TRBJ2-1, with D maybe TRBD2 (6 bases). V dropped 7 bases and J dropped 3 bases, with 13 bases sitting between them. The CDR3 is 14 amino acids. In germline, CDR1 is MDHEN, CDR2 SYDVKM. CDR3 DNA sequence: TGTGCCAGCAATTCGCTAGCGAACTACAATGAGCAGTTCTTC. As protein: CASNSLANYNEQFF.

The V and J genes are TRBV2 and TRBJ2-7, with D possibly being TRBD2 (5 bases). The CDR3 is 13 residues long. Germline lookup yields CDR1 SNHLY and CDR2 FYNNEI. V gave up 10 bases and J gave up 3 bases, with 16 bases separating them. This chain's CDR3 is CAINGEGFYEQYF. CDR3 nucleotides: TGTGCCATCAACGGGGAAGGATTCTACGAGCAGTACTTC.

The chain couples TRBV6-5 to TRBJ1-2, with TRBD1 identical over 8 bases. This CDR3 region has 13 residues. In germline, CDR1 is MNHEY, CDR2 SVGAGI. V lost 7 bases, J lost 8 bases, and 9 bases stayed unmatched. The CDR3 sequence is CASMGQAIGGYTF. As DNA, the CDR3 is TGTGCCAGCATGGGACAGGCGATAGGAGGCTACACCTTC.

The V gene is TRBV2, the J gene TRBJ1-2; tentatively, D is TRBD1 (6 bases). The CDR3 totals 19 residues. Germline V lookup: CDR1 SNHLY, CDR2 FYNNEI. Trimming removed 5 bases at V and 3 bases at J, with 28 bases between. CDR3 sequence reads: CASSIGSPGAILFHYGYTF. The CDR3 nucleotides are TGTGCCAGCAGTATTGGGTCTCCAGGGGCCATATTATTCCACTATGGCTACACCTTC.

The chain recombines TRBV10-1 with TRBJ1-4, with D possibly being TRBD1 (5 bases). The germline CDR1 and CDR2 sequences are WNHNN and SYGVQD (reference sequence). CDR3 length: 14 amino acids. Trimming removed 4 bases at V and 7 bases at J, with 13 bases between. CDR3 sequence reads: CASSGRGIGEKLFF. For the CDR3, the DNA is TGCGCCAGCAGTGGGAGGGGCATCGGTGAAAAACTGTTTTTT.

V gene TRBV2 combines with J gene TRBJ1-1, with 9 bases lining up with TRBD1. This CDR3 is built from 14 residues. The trim removed 6 bases at V and 5 bases at J, leaving 7 bases unmatched. Germline lookup yields CDR1 SNHLY and CDR2 FYNNEI. CDR3 residues: CASRVDRGYTEAFF. The CDR3, as DNA: TGTGCCAGCAGAGTGGACAGGGGTTATACTGAAGCTTTCTTT.

Note on this clone: At the DNA level, this CDR3 is encoded by other sequences in the same sample as well. This rearrangement joins TRBV12-3 or TRBV12-4 to TRBJ1-2; D may be TRBD1 (6 bases). V lost 1 base, J lost 5 bases, and 8 bases lay in between. The CDR3 is 13 residues long. CDR3 loop: CASSLGQGYGYTF. CDR3 sequence (DNA): TGTGCCAGCAGTTTAGGGCAGGGGTATGGCTACACCTTC.

This chain connects TRBV7-9 to TRBJ2-7; 8 bases fit TRBD2. The length of the CDR3 is 15 residues. The germline V gene encodes CDR1 SEHNR and CDR2 FQNEAQ (reference sequence). V trimming: 5 bases; J trimming: 3 bases; junction bases outside the gene matches: 9. CDR3 in DNA: TGTGCCAGCAGCCCCTGGCGGGGGGCCGGCTACGAGCAGTACTTC. This encodes CASSPWRGAGYEQYF.

This chain links TRBV7-2 with TRBJ2-3; 8 nucleotides line up with TRBD2. Germline values: CDR1 SGHTA, CDR2 FQGNSA. The J segment lost 8 bases and the V segment lost 5 bases, leaving 6 bases of the junction unmatched. There are 13 residues in the CDR3. CDR3 sequence reads: CASSPGGGSTQYF. The CDR3 region has the DNA TGTGCCAGCAGCCCCGGGGGGGGGAGTACGCAGTATTTT.

There are a few counts of this clone. The chain has TRBV14 and TRBJ1-4, with D unclear. The V gene's germline CDR1 is SGHDN and CDR2 FVKESK. Trimming shortened V by 1 base and J by 5 bases, and 11 bases separated the two germline ends. This CDR3 region has 15 residues. The CDR3 is CASSQGSGLNEKLFF. In DNA, the CDR3 is TGTGCCAGCAGCCAAGGATCCGGACTGAATGAAAAACTGTTTTTT.

This clone has only a few counts. The chain has TRBV19 and TRBJ2-3, with unresolved D. This CDR3 spans 14 amino acids. The V end was cut by 3 bases, the J end by 2 bases, with 9 bases between. From germline, CDR1 is LNHDA and CDR2 SQIVND (reference sequence). CDR3 protein: CASSILALTDTQYF. CDR3 sequence (DNA): TGTGCCAGTAGTATCTTAGCTCTCACAGATACGCAGTATTTT.

The V call is TRBV9, the J call TRBJ2-1; maybe TRBD2 (5 bases). V lost 3 bases and J 0 bases, leaving 10 bases between the germline ends. Germline assignment: CDR1 SGDLS and CDR2 YYNGEE. The CDR3 has 15 amino acids. CDR3 sequence: CASSADGNSYNEQFF. CDR3 nucleotide sequence: TGTGCCAGCAGCGCGGACGGGAACTCCTACAATGAGCAGTTCTTC.

The chain is built from TRBV2 and TRBJ1-3; TRBD1 agrees at 10 bases. The CDR3 loop spans 14 amino acids. With 6 bases clipped from V and 4 bases from J, the junction kept 3 bases outside the gene matches. In germline, CDR1 is SNHLY, CDR2 FYNNEI. In nucleotides, the CDR3 is TGTGCCAGCAGGGGGACAGGGGTGGGAAACACCATATATTTT. Translating gives CASRGTGVGNTIYF.

This rearrangement joins TRBV9 to TRBJ2-3; D is possibly TRBD2 (5 bases). The length of the CDR3 is 15 residues. V was shortened by 4 bases and J by 0 bases, with 12 bases between the two germline ends. Germline-derived CDR1 and CDR2 are SGDLS and YYNGEE. The CDR3 reads CASSPGLISTDTQYF. The CDR3 DNA sequence: TGTGCCAGCAGCCCCGGACTGATTAGCACAGATACGCAGTATTTT.